This T cell receptor beta chain derives from a study of Ad26.COV2.S vaccination and SARS-CoV-2 variants. Overall study context: Dosing was one shot or two shots 56 days apart.

Trimming left V 1 base short and J 6 bases short, with 9 bases between. The CDR3 runs 14 residues. Germline loops: CDR1 LGHNA, CDR2 YNFKEQ. Treatment indicated: around 19 received Ad26.COV2.S at low or high dose, single or two shots; 5 received placebo; per-sample allocation not given. Sampling took place 63 days after the first vaccine or placebo injection. A Boston adult aged 18-55 years was the donor. Findings of the study overall: Similar non-spike TCR breadth was observed in recipients of vaccine and of placebo. Post-vaccination breadth of spike-specific CD8+ and CD4+ T cell responses was reportedly substantial.

Note on this clone: Its target is not known.

The protocol was immunoSEQ multiplex PCR, while the TCRdb copy is restricted to in-frame clones and leaves out a portion. The sample includes around 250,000 clones, 70% to 90% of them seen just once. This TCR derives from a person aged 18 to 65 who received the Ad26.COV2.S COVID-19 vaccine or a placebo. The genes are TRBV4-2 and TRBJ1-4; the D is unclear. The sequencing used peripheral blood, collected in a trial of Ad26.COV2.S vaccine versus placebo. The DNA for the CDR3 is TGTGCCAGCAGCCAAGGAGGGCGGGATGAAAAACTGTTTTTT. Its protein product is CASSQGGRDEKLFF.